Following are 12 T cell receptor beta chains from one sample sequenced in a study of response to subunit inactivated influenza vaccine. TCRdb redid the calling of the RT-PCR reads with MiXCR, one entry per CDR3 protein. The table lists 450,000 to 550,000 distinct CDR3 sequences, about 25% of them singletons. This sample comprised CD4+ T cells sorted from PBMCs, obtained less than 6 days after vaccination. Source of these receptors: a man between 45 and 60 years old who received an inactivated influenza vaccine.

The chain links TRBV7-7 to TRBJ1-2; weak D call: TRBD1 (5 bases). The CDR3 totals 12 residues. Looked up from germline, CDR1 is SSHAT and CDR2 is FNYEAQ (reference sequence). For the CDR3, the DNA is TGTGCTACCGTACAGGTCCCGTATGGCTACACCTTC. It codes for CATVQVPYGYTF.

The CDR3 nucleotides are TGTGCCAGCAGCGGAACCACAGGCAAAGCCAAAAACATTCAGTACTTC. It yields the protein CASSGTTGKAKNIQYF. The chain couples TRBV9 to TRBJ2-4, with a weak D call TRBD1 (5 bases). Between the trimmed V and J ends, which lost 3 bases and 0 bases, there was a span of 13 bases. Looked up from germline, CDR1 is SGDLS and CDR2 is YYNGEE. The CDR3 runs 16 residues.

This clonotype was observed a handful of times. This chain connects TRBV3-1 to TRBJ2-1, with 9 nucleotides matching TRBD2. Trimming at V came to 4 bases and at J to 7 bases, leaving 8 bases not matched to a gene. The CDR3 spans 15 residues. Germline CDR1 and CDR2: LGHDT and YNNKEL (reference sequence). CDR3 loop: CASSLAGVGRNEQFF. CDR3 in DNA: TGTGCCAGCAGCCTAGCGGGGGTCGGACGAAATGAGCAGTTCTTC.

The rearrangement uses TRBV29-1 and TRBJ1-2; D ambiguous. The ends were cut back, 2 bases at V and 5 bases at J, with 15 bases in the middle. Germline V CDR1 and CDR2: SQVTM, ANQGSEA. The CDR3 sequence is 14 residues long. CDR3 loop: CSVETAKRAYGYTF. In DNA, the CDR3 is TGCAGCGTTGAAACAGCCAAGCGGGCTTATGGCTACACCTTC.

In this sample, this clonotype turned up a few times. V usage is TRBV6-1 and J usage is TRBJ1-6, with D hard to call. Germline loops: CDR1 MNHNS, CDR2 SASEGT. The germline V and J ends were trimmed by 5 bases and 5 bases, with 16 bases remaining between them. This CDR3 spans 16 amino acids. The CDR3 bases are TGTGCCAGCAGTCAATCGCGGACCTCGGATAATTCACCCCTCCACTTT. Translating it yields CASSQSRTSDNSPLHF.

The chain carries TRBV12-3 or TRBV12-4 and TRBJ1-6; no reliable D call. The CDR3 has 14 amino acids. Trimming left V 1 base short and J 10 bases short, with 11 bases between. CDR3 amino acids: CASSLDRVQSPLHF. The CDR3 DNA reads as TGTGCCAGCAGTTTAGATAGGGTTCAGTCACCCCTCCACTTT.

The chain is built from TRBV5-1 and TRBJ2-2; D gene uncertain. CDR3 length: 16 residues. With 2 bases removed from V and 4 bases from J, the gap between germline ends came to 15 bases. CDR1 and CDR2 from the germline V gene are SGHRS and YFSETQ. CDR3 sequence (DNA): TGCGCCAGCAGCTTAAGTTCTTCGCCAGGCACCGGGGAGCTGTTTTTT. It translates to CASSLSSSPGTGELFF.

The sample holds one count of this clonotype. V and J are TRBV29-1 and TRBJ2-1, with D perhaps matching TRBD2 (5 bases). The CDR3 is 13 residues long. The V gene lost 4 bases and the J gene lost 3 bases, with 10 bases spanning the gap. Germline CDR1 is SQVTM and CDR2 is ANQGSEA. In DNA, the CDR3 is TGCAGCGTTGGGGGAGACATCTACAATGAGCAGTTCTTC. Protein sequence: CSVGGDIYNEQFF.

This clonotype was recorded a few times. The CDR3 sequence: CATRTGGSLYEQYF. CDR3 nucleotides: TGTGCCACCCGGACAGGCGGGAGTCTCTACGAGCAGTACTTC. The V gene is TRBV6-2 or TRBV6-3, the J gene TRBJ2-7; D is tentatively TRBD1 or TRBD2 (7 bases each). Trimming took 10 bases from V and 3 from J, leaving 19 bases between them. CDR1 MNHEY and CDR2 SVGEGT come from the germline V gene. CDR3 size: 14 residues.

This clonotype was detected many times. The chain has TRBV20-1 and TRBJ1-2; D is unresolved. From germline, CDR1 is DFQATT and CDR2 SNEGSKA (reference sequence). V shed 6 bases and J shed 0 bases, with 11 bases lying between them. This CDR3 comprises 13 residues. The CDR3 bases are TGCAGTGCCTTCAGGAGATCTAACTATGGCTACACCTTC. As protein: CSAFRRSNYGYTF.

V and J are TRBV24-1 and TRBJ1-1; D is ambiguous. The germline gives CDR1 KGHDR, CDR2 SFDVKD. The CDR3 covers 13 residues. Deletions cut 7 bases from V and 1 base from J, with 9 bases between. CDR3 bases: TGTGCCACCAGGCAATATCCGAACACTGAAGCTTTCTTT. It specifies CATRQYPNTEAFF.

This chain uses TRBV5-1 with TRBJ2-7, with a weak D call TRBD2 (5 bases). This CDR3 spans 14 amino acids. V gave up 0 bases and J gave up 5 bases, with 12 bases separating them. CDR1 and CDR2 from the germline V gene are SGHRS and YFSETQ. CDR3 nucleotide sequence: TGCGCCAGCAGCTTGGTCGGGGTCCGGGACGAGCAGTACTTC. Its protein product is CASSLVGVRDEQYF. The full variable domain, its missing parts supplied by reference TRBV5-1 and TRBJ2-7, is KAGVTQTPRYLIKTRGQQVTLSCSPISGHRSVSWYQQTPGQGLQFLFEYFSETQRNKGNFPGRFSGRQFSNSRSEMNVSTLELGDSALYLCASSLVGVRDEQYFGPGTRLTVT.